The text below deals with one TCR beta chain. A second PCR of 7 to 11 cycles used a sample-barcoded 5' primer and a J-beta primer mix. MiXCR, run by TCRdb on the 5' RACE reads, gives a single entry per CDR3 protein. Among about 1.4 million distinct CDR3 sequences listed, approximately 59% were seen once. The data stem from a study of blood T cells in healthy people across ages. Germline CDR1 MGHRA, CDR2 YSYEKL. This CDR3 has 15 residues. Trimming cost V 4 bases and J 6 bases; bases outside gene matches: 8. This chain links TRBV4-1 with TRBJ2-1, with 8 bases lining up with TRBD2. Sequencing input: blood. This TCR was recovered from a man aged 18 to 29 in good health. In DNA form, the CDR3 reads TGCGCCAGCAGCCGCGGGGGGCTTCCCTCCAATGAGCAGTTCTTC. Its translation is CASSRGGLPSNEQFF.